This T cell receptor beta chain derives from a study of blood T cell repertoires in COVID-19. Study information: COVID-19 samples collected from the United States, Italy and Spain covered acute and convalescent phases. PBMCs, B-cell-depleted T cells, or T cells were the source of the cDNA or gDNA that made up the material.

Original processing methods: Quantification of nucleated cells was approximated via reference gene primer amplification. Generated by immunoSEQ multiplex PCR, the TCRdb table keeps only in-frame clones and is missing some. The V and J calls and the clone size are those of that table, but D and trimming were determined from the DNA. The sample lists roughly 90,000 clones, 75% to 90% occurring once. Trimming cost V 6 bases and J 4 bases; bases outside gene matches: 6. The CDR3 is made up of 15 amino acids. Germline lookup yields CDR1 SEHNR and CDR2 FQNEAQ (reference sequence). The rearrangement uses TRBV7-9 and TRBJ1-4; 9 bases are shared with TRBD1. This TCR was recovered from a woman aged 80 or over with active or convalescent COVID-19. The sequencing input was peripheral blood. The CDR3 DNA reads TGTGCCAGCAGAGATCGGACAGGGGATAATGAAAAACTGTTTTTT. It is translated as CASRDRTGDNEKLFF. The full variable domain, with the rest looked up from reference TRBV7-9 and TRBJ1-4, is DTGVSQNPRHKITKRGQNVTFRCDPISEHNRLYWYRQTLGQGPEFLTYFQNEAQLEKSRLLSDRFSAERPKGSFSTLEIQRTEQGDSAMYLCASRDRTGDNEKLFFGSGTQLSVL.